This TCR beta chain is drawn from a study of cytomegalovirus exposure and HLA in healthy donors. Both 60 Vbeta primers and 13 Jbeta primers went into the PCR. TCRdb keeps only in-frame clones here, not all; method: immunoSEQ multiplex PCR. The sample carries 150,000 to 200,000 clones, around 83% recorded once. This clone was seen only a few times. The germline gives CDR1 ENHRY, CDR2 SYGVKD. This CDR3 spans 14 amino acids. With 7 bases clipped from V and 1 base from J, the junction kept 5 bases outside the gene matches. The chain combines TRBV10-3 with TRBJ1-2; 8 nucleotides match TRBD1. This TCR derives from a man aged 18 to 29 in good health and CMV-seropositive. Input material: PBMCs. Here the CDR3 reads CAIKGQVLNYGYTF. CDR3 DNA sequence: TGTGCCATCAAGGGACAGGTCCTTAACTATGGCTACACCTTC.